The clone carrying this TCR beta chain has a count of ten or more. The sample originates from a study of neurological immune-mediated disorders. Each CDR3 protein gets one entry after TCRdb re-called the 5' RACE reads with MiXCR. This table has tens of thousands of distinct CDR3 sequences, 10% appearing once. Trimming took off 0 bases at V and 12 bases at J, with 16 bases between the two ends. Per germline, CDR1 SGHRS and CDR2 YFSETQ. The CDR3 totals 13 residues. Sequenced input: PBMCs. The sequence derives from a man in his forties in good health. The V call is TRBV5-1, the J call TRBJ2-7, with D perhaps matching TRBD2 (6 bases). The CDR3 spells CASSLDPAGPRYF. The CDR3, as DNA: TGCGCCAGCAGCTTGGATCCTGCGGGGCCACGGTACTTC.